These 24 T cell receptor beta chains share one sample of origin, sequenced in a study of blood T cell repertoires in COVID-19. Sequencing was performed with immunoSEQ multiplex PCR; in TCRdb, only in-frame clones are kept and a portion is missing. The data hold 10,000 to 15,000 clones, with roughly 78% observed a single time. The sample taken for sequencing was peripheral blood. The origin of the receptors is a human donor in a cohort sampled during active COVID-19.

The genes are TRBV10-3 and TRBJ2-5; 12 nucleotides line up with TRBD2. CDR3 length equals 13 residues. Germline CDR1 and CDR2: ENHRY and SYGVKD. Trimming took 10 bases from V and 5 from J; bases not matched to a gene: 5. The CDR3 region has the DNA TGTGCCACTCTAGCGGGGGGGCAGGAGACCCAGTACTTC. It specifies CATLAGGQETQYF.

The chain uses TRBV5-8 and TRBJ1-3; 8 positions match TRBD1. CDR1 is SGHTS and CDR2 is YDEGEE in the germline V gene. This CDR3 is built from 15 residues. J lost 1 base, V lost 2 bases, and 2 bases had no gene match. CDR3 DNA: TGTGCCAGCAGCTTAAGGACAGGGTCTGGAAACACCATATATTTT. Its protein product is CASSLRTGSGNTIYF.

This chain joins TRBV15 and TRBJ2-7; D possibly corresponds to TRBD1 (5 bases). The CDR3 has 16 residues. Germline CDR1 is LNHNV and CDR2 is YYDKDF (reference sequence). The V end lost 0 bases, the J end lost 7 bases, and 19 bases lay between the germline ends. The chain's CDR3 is CATSRDYQGIALEQYF. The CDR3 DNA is TGTGCCACCAGCAGAGATTATCAGGGTATCGCTTTAGAGCAGTACTTC.

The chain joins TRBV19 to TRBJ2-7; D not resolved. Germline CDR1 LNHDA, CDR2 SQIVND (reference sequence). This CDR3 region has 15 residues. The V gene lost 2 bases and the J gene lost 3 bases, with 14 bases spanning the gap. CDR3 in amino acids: CASSIRYGQRYEQYF. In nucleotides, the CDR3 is TGTGCCAGTAGTATAAGGTACGGTCAGCGCTACGAGCAGTACTTC.

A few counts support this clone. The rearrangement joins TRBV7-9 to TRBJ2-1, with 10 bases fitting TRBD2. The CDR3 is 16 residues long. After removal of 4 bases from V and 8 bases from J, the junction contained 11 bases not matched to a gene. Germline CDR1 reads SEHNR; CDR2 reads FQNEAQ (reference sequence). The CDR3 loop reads CASSSLAGEERDEQFF. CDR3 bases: TGTGCCAGCAGCTCTCTAGCGGGGGAAGAAAGGGATGAGCAGTTCTTC.

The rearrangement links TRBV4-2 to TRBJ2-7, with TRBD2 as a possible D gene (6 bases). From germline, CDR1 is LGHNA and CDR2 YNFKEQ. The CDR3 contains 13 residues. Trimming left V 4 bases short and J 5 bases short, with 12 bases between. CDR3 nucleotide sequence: TGTGCCAGCAGCCTAAGCGCGGGGAACGAGCAGTACTTC. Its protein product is CASSLSAGNEQYF.

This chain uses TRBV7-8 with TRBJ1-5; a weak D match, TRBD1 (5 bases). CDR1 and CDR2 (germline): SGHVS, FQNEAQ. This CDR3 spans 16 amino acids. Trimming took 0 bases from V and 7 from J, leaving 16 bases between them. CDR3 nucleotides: TGTGCCAGCAGCTTAGCACCCGGGGGGGAGGGACAGCCCCAGCATTTT. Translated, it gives CASSLAPGGEGQPQHF.

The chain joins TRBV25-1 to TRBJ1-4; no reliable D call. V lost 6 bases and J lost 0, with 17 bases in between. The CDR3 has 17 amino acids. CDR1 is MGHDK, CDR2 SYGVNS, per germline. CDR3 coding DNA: TGTGCCAGCAGGGGCTGGCAGCGGGGAGCAACTAATGAAAAACTGTTTTTT. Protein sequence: CASRGWQRGATNEKLFF.

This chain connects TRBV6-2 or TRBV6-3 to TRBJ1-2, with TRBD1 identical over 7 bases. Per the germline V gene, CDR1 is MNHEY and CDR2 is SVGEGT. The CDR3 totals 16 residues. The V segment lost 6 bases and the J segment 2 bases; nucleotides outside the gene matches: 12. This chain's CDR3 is CASSLEGARQNYGYTF. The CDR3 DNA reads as TGTGCCAGCAGCCTGGAGGGGGCGCGACAAAACTATGGCTACACCTTC.

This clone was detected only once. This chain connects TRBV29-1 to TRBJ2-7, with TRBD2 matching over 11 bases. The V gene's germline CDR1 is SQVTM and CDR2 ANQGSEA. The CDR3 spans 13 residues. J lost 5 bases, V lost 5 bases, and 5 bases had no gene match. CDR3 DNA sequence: TGCAGCGTTTTAGCGGGGGGGCGCCACGAGCAGTACTTC. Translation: CSVLAGGRHEQYF.

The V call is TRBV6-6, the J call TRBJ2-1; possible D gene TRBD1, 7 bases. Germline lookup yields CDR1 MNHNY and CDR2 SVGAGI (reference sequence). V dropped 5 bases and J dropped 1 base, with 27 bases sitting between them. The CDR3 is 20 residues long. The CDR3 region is CASSLPGLTGVRGSYNEQFF. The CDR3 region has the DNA TGTGCCAGCAGTCTACCGGGACTCACAGGGGTCCGTGGGTCCTACAATGAGCAGTTCTTC.

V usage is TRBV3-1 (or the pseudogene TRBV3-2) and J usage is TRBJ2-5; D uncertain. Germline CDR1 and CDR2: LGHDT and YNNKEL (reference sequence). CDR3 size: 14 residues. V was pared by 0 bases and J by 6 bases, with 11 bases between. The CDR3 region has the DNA TGTGCCAGCAGCCAAGATCAAGGAGTAAAGACCCAGTACTTC. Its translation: CASSQDQGVKTQYF.

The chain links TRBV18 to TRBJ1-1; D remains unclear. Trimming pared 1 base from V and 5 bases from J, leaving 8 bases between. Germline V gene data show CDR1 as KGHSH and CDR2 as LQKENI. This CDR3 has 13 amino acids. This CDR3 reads CASSPLSETEAFF. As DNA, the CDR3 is TGTGCCAGCTCACCACTTAGTGAAACTGAAGCTTTCTTT.

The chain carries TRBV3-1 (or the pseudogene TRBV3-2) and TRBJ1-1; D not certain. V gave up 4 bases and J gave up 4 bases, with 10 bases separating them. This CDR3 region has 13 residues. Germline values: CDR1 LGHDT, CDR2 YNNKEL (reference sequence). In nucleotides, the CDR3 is TGTGCCAGCAGCCCGCGGGGAGGCACTGAAGCTTTCTTT. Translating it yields CASSPRGGTEAFF.

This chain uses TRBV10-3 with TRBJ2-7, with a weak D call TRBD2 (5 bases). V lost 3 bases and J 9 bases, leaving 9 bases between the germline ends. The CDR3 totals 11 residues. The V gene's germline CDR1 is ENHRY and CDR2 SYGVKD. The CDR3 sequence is CAISEGRGQYF. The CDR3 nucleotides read TGTGCCATCAGTGAAGGCCGGGGGCAGTACTTC.

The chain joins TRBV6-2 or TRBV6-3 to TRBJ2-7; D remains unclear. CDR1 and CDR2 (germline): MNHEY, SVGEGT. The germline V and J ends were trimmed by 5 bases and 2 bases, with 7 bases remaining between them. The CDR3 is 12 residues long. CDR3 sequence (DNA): TGTGCCAGCAGTCGCGTTACCTACGAGCAGTACTTC. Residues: CASSRVTYEQYF.

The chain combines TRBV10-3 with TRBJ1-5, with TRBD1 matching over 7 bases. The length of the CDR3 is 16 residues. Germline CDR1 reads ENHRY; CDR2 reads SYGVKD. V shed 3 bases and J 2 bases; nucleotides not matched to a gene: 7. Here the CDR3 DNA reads TGTGCCATCAGTGAATACAACAGGGGACGCAATCAGCCCCAGCATTTT. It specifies CAISEYNRGRNQPQHF.

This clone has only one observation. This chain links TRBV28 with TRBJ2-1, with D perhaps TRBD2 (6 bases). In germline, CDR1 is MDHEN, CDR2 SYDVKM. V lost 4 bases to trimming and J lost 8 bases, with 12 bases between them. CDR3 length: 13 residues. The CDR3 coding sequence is TGTGCCAGCAGTTCCAATACGGGGGATGAGCAGTTCTTC. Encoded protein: CASSSNTGDEQFF.

The CDR3 spells CSAWRRGAFF. For the CDR3, the DNA is TGCAGTGCTTGGCGAAGAGGAGCTTTCTTT. The genes are TRBV20-1 and TRBJ1-1, with D hard to call. CDR1 is DFQATT, CDR2 SNEGSKA, per germline (reference sequence). The length of the CDR3 is 10 residues. V lost 5 bases, J lost 10 bases, and 11 bases lay in between.

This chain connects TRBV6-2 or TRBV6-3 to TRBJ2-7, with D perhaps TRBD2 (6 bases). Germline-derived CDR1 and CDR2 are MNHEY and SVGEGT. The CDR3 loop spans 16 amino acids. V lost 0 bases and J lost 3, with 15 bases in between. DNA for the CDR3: TGTGCCAGCAGTTACTCAAGGACGGTGGGGGGCTACGAGCAGTACTTC. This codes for CASSYSRTVGGYEQYF.

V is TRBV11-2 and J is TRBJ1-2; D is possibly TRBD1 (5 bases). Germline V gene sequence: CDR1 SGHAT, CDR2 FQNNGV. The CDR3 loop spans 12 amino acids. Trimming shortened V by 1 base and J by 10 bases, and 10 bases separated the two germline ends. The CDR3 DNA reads TGTGCCAGCAGCTTAGTTAGGGGTGACTACACCTTC. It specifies CASSLVRGDYTF.

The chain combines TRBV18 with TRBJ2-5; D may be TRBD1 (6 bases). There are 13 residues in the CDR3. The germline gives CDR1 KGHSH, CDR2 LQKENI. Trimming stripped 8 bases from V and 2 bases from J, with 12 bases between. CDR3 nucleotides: TGTGCCAGCCAAGACGGACAGCAAGAGACCCAGTACTTC. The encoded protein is CASQDGQQETQYF.

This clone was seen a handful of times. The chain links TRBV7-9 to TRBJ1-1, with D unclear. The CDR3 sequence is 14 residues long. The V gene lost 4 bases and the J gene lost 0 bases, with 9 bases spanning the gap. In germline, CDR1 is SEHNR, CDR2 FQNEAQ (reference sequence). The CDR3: CASSYPDLNTEAFF. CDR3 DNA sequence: TGTGCCAGCAGCTACCCAGATTTGAACACTGAAGCTTTCTTT.

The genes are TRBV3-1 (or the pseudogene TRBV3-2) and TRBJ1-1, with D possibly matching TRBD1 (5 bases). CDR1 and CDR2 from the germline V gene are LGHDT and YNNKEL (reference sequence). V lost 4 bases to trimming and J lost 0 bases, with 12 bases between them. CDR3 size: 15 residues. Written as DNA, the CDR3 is TGTGCCAGCAGCCCCCAGCGGGGGGTGAACACTGAAGCTTTCTTT. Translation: CASSPQRGVNTEAFF.